What follows are 13 T cell receptor beta chains derived from one specimen sequenced in a study of control samples from healthy donors and cancer patients. The protocol was immunoSEQ multiplex PCR, while the TCRdb copy is restricted to in-frame clones and leaves out a portion. The repertoire holds approximately 70,000 clones, with approximately 89% as singletons. Sequenced sample: PBMCs. The receptor source for this set is a man aged 55 to 70 with lung cancer.

J is TRBJ2-5 and V is TRBV5-1; 8 bases match TRBD2. CDR3 size: 15 residues. The junction had 14 bases not matched to a gene; V was cut back by 9 bases and J by 4 bases. CDR1 is SGHRS and CDR2 is YFSETQ in the germline V gene. The CDR3 bases are TGCGCCACCAGGCCTACACTAGCGGATAGAGAGACCCAGTACTTC. It translates to CATRPTLADRETQYF.

The genes are TRBV24-1 and TRBJ2-3, with unresolved D. V lost 9 bases and J 1 base, leaving 16 bases between the germline ends. CDR3 length equals 15 residues. Germline CDR1 reads KGHDR; CDR2 reads SFDVKD. The CDR3 sequence is CATQDVTRGTDTQYF. In DNA form, the CDR3 reads TGTGCCACCCAGGACGTCACACGAGGCACAGATACGCAGTATTTT.

The V and J genes are TRBV14 and TRBJ2-5; D unclear. Trimming removed 4 bases from V and 0 bases from J, with 9 bases in between. Germline CDR1 SGHDN, CDR2 FVKESK. This CDR3 region has 14 residues. In DNA form, the CDR3 reads TGTGCCAGCAGCCCATATAGGGACCAAGAGACCCAGTACTTC. Its translation is CASSPYRDQETQYF.

V and J are TRBV11-3 and TRBJ1-1, with TRBD1 matching 7 bases. With V trimmed by 0 bases and J by 2 bases, 15 bases remained unmatched. This CDR3 is built from 19 residues. Per the germline V gene, CDR1 is SGHNT and CDR2 is YENEEA. The CDR3 spells CASSLDQFYTGAQNTEAFF. The CDR3 bases are TGTGCCAGCAGCTTAGATCAGTTTTATACAGGGGCCCAAAACACTGAAGCTTTCTTT.

The J gene is TRBJ1-5, the V gene TRBV3-1 (or the pseudogene TRBV3-2); TRBD1 might be the D (5 bases). This CDR3 contains 16 residues. The germline CDR1 and CDR2 sequences are LGHDT and YNNKEL (reference sequence). Deletions cut 0 bases from V and 3 bases from J, with 12 bases between. The CDR3 here is CASSQEGTGSNQPQHF. As DNA, the CDR3 is TGTGCCAGCAGCCAAGAGGGGACGGGGTCCAATCAGCCCCAGCATTTT.

The gene calls are TRBV27 and TRBJ2-3; 7 bases map to TRBD1. V was clipped by 4 bases and J by 8 bases; unmatched bases: 12. Germline CDR1 and CDR2: MNHEY and SMNVEV (reference sequence). This CDR3 comprises 15 residues. CDR3 sequence: CASSSLSGGAGTQYF. CDR3 nucleotides: TGTGCCAGCAGTTCGTTGTCAGGGGGAGCAGGTACGCAGTATTTT.

The chain has TRBV11-3 and TRBJ1-5; no definite D call. Trimming cost V 0 bases and J 7 bases, with 7 bases left between them. This CDR3 contains 13 residues. Germline V gene sequence: CDR1 SGHNT, CDR2 YENEEA. The CDR3 is CASSLEWGQPQHF. CDR3 DNA: TGTGCCAGCAGCTTAGAGTGGGGACAGCCCCAGCATTTT.

This chain uses TRBV11-2 with TRBJ2-7, with TRBD1 identical over 7 bases. CDR3 length: 13 residues. Germline values: CDR1 SGHAT, CDR2 FQNNGV. The junction had 8 bases not matched to a gene; V was cut back by 5 bases and J by 7 bases. The CDR3 sequence is CASSPPDRQEQYF. CDR3 nucleotides: TGTGCCAGCAGCCCTCCGGACAGGCAAGAGCAGTACTTC.

The CDR3 DNA reads as TGTGCCAGCAGCTTAGAGGGCGGCACCATATATTTT. Translation gives CASSLEGGTIYF. The V call is TRBV7-9, the J call TRBJ1-3; D gene unclear. The V gene's germline CDR1 is SEHNR and CDR2 FQNEAQ (reference sequence). The CDR3 is made up of 12 amino acids. V dropped 1 base and J dropped 9 bases, with 7 bases sitting between them.

The CDR3 DNA follows: TGTGCCACCAGTGATTTCCGGCAGGGGGTGGGGAATGAGCAGTTCTTC. As protein: CATSDFRQGVGNEQFF. V usage is TRBV24-1 and J usage is TRBJ2-1, with 7 bases matching TRBD1. The germline CDR1 and CDR2 sequences are KGHDR and SFDVKD. Trimming at V came to 1 base and at J to 7 bases, leaving 9 bases not matched to a gene. The CDR3 is made up of 16 amino acids.

The J gene is TRBJ1-2, the V gene TRBV6-5; the D gene is possibly TRBD1 (5 bases). With 7 bases removed from V and 2 bases from J, the gap between germline ends came to 11 bases. Germline lookup yields CDR1 MNHEY and CDR2 SVGAGI. This CDR3 spans 13 amino acids. For the CDR3, the DNA is TGTGCCAGCAAACCAGGGATGAACTATGGCTACACCTTC. It encodes CASKPGMNYGYTF.

The chain carries TRBV19 and TRBJ2-2, with 11 bases fitting TRBD1. CDR1 is LNHDA and CDR2 is SQIVND in the germline V gene (reference sequence). The CDR3 is 15 amino acids. V lost 8 bases to trimming and J lost 6 bases; unmatched junction nucleotides: 8. CDR3 nucleotide sequence: TGTGCCAGTCAACCGGGACAGGGGGTAGCCGGGGAGCTGTTTTTT. Protein product: CASQPGQGVAGELFF. The full variable domain, in which reference TRBV19 and TRBJ2-2 provide the parts outside the CDR3, is DGGITQSPKYLFRKEGQNVTLSCEQNLNHDAMYWYRQDPGQGLRLIYYSQIVNDFQKGDIAEGYSVSREKKESFPLTVTSAQKNPTAFYLCASQPGQGVAGELFFGEGSRLTVL.

The gene calls are TRBV18 and TRBJ1-4, with D unresolved. CDR1 and CDR2 from the germline V gene are KGHSH and LQKENI. The ends were cut back, 2 bases at V and 5 bases at J, with 6 bases in the middle. This CDR3 region has 13 residues. The CDR3, as DNA: TGTGCCAGCTCACCAGGGGAAAATGAAAAACTGTTTTTT. This codes for CASSPGENEKLFF.